Below are 21 T cell receptor beta chains sequenced from a single sample in a study of CD4 T cells in relation to SARS-CoV-2 and coronaviruses. Unexposed donor CD4+ T cells date from about 2011-2018, before the COVID-19 pandemic. Assay: immunoSEQ multiplex PCR; the TCRdb copy retains only in-frame clones and omits some. The sample holds around 70,000 clones; more than 75% are singletons and the top ten take around 1.7%. Material: memory CD4+ T cells from PBMCs. These receptors were taken from a human donor in good health.

The gene calls are TRBV19 and TRBJ2-1; 9 bases fit TRBD1. This CDR3 has 15 amino acids. Germline V gene lookup returns CDR1 LNHDA and CDR2 SQIVND (reference sequence). The V segment lost 6 bases and the J segment 4 bases; nucleotides outside the gene matches: 7. The CDR3 DNA follows: TGTGCCAGTAGCGAGGGGGGACAGGGATACAATGAGCAGTTCTTC. Its protein is CASSEGGQGYNEQFF.

For the CDR3, the DNA is TGTGCCAGCAGCTCCAACAGGGATCAGCCCCAGCATTTT. Its protein is CASSSNRDQPQHF. This chain uses TRBV7-3 with TRBJ1-5; tentative D call: TRBD1 (6 bases). In germline, CDR1 is SGHTA, CDR2 FQGTGA. The CDR3 covers 13 residues. The V end lost 4 bases, the J end lost 5 bases, and 9 bases lay between the germline ends.

The V gene is TRBV7-2, the J gene TRBJ2-7, with D possibly being TRBD1 (5 bases). The CDR3 runs to 17 residues. CDR1 SGHTA and CDR2 FQGNSA come from the germline V gene. V was pared by 1 base and J by 2 bases, with 18 bases between. In DNA form, the CDR3 reads TGTGCCAGCAGCTTAGGTTCCTCTAGGGGTGGGACCTACGAGCAGTACTTC. It translates to CASSLGSSRGGTYEQYF.

CDR3 coding DNA: TGTGCCAGCAGCTTAACTCGCCTAGCGGATTACAATGAGCAGTTCTTC. The encoded protein is CASSLTRLADYNEQFF. This rearrangement joins TRBV7-3 to TRBJ2-1, with 7 nucleotides matching TRBD2. CDR1 is SGHTA, CDR2 FQGTGA, per germline. The length of the CDR3 is 16 residues. After removal of 0 bases from V and 4 bases from J, the junction contained 6 bases not matched to a gene.

The rearrangement joins TRBV5-1 to TRBJ1-2; D possibly corresponds to TRBD1 (6 bases). Trimming stripped 3 bases from V and 3 bases from J, with 9 bases between. The CDR3 totals 13 residues. The germline V gene has CDR1 SGHRS and CDR2 YFSETQ. The CDR3 DNA sequence: TGCGCCAGCAGCTCCAGGGGAGACTATGGCTACACCTTC. It is translated as CASSSRGDYGYTF.

The chain joins TRBV6-5 to TRBJ1-2; D is unclear. The CDR3 runs 13 residues. The V and J ends lost 7 bases and 2 bases respectively, with 11 bases between them. The V gene's germline CDR1 is MNHEY and CDR2 SVGAGI. CDR3 protein: CASTLTDNYGYTF. The CDR3 nucleotides are TGTGCCAGCACCCTGACGGACAACTATGGCTACACCTTC.

The J gene is TRBJ1-2, the V gene TRBV19; 8 nucleotides agree with TRBD1. The CDR3 runs to 16 residues. Germline assignment: CDR1 LNHDA and CDR2 SQIVND (reference sequence). Germline trimming cut 2 bases from V and 7 bases from J; bases unmatched to any gene: 12. For the CDR3, the DNA is TGTGCCAGTAGTATATCCCGACAGGGGTTGGAGAGTGGCTACACCTTC. It codes for CASSISRQGLESGYTF.

This chain connects TRBV2 to TRBJ1-4; tentatively, D is TRBD1 (5 bases). The CDR3 runs 14 residues. V lost 8 bases and J lost 0, with 10 bases in between. The germline gives CDR1 SNHLY, CDR2 FYNNEI. The CDR3 protein is CASSAGATNEKLFF. In nucleotides, the CDR3 is TGTGCCAGCTCGGCGGGGGCAACTAATGAAAAACTGTTTTTT.

The chain combines TRBV28 with TRBJ2-7, with 7 bases identical to TRBD1. V shed 2 bases, J shed 5 bases, and the junction held 3 bases outside the gene matches. This CDR3 has 13 amino acids. From germline, CDR1 is MDHEN and CDR2 SYDVKM. The chain's CDR3 is CASSLATGNEQYF. Here the CDR3 DNA reads TGTGCCAGCAGTTTAGCGACAGGGAACGAGCAGTACTTC.

This clone came up once. The chain links TRBV21-1 to TRBJ2-1; TRBD2 reflects the table's D call only, with no check against the DNA. TRBV21-1 is given as a pseudogene. CDR3 length: 16 residues. The CDR3 DNA reads as TGTGCCAGCAGCAAACGGGCGGGCTCGACTCACAATGAGCAGTTCTTC. Translated, it gives CASSKRAGSTHNEQFF.

The genes are TRBV7-6 and TRBJ2-7; possible D gene TRBD2, 5 bases. The germline CDR1 and CDR2 sequences are SGHVS and FNYEAQ. Trimming stripped 2 bases from V and 5 bases from J, with 19 bases between. This CDR3 has 16 amino acids. The CDR3 sequence: CASSLPRGFTTHEQYF. In nucleotides, the CDR3 is TGTGCCAGCAGCTTACCACGGGGATTTACTACCCACGAGCAGTACTTC.

The CDR3 sequence: CASSLVFFGGELFF. The DNA of the CDR3 is TGCGCCAGCAGCTTGGTTTTTTTTGGCGGGGAGCTGTTTTTT. The genes are TRBV5-1 and TRBJ2-2; no clear D gene. The CDR3 runs to 14 residues. CDR1 SGHRS and CDR2 YFSETQ come from the germline V gene. Trimming left V 0 bases short and J 7 bases short, with 10 bases between.

The chain is built from TRBV5-1 and TRBJ2-5, with 12 bases fitting TRBD2. CDR1 SGHRS and CDR2 YFSETQ come from the germline V gene. V trimming: 4 bases; J trimming: 1 base; junction bases outside the gene matches: 5. There are 16 residues in the CDR3. CDR3 residues: CASSKTSGSFQETQYF. Written as DNA, the CDR3 is TGCGCCAGCAGCAAGACTAGCGGGAGTTTCCAAGAGACCCAGTACTTC.

The chain joins TRBV9 to TRBJ2-3; D might be TRBD1 or TRBD2, each matching 6 bases. CDR1 SGDLS and CDR2 YYNGEE come from the germline V gene. This CDR3 region has 15 residues. Trimming left V 0 bases short and J 0 bases short, with 8 bases between. Here the CDR3 reads CASSVAGASTDTQYF. The DNA of the CDR3 is TGTGCCAGCAGCGTAGCGGGGGCCAGCACAGATACGCAGTATTTT.

This rearrangement joins TRBV18 to TRBJ2-4; D may be TRBD1 (5 bases). CDR1 KGHSH and CDR2 LQKENI come from the germline V gene. The V end lost 3 bases, the J end lost 0 bases, and 9 bases lay between the germline ends. The CDR3 consists of 15 residues. This CDR3 is CASSPPGLAKNIQYF. The CDR3 DNA reads as TGTGCCAGCTCACCCCCAGGGTTAGCCAAAAACATTCAGTACTTC.

The rearrangement uses TRBV2 and TRBJ2-3, with D possibly matching TRBD2 (6 bases). The CDR3 extends over 17 amino acids. Germline CDR1 SNHLY, CDR2 FYNNEI. V dropped 0 bases and J dropped 4 bases, with 17 bases sitting between them. Written as DNA, the CDR3 is TGTGCCAGCAGTGAAGCGCCACCGGGACTGATCGCAGATACGCAGTATTTT. It codes for CASSEAPPGLIADTQYF.

V usage is TRBV5-1 and J usage is TRBJ2-7, with TRBD2 matching over 10 bases. Germline CDR1 is SGHRS and CDR2 is YFSETQ. The CDR3 contains 16 residues. With V trimmed by 4 bases and J by 0 bases, 7 bases remained unmatched. The CDR3 region is CASSAPGLASSYEQYF. CDR3 coding DNA: TGCGCCAGCAGCGCACCGGGACTAGCGAGCTCCTACGAGCAGTACTTC.

The chain is built from TRBV7-8 and TRBJ1-3; tentative D call: TRBD1 (6 bases). V dropped 1 base and J dropped 0 bases, with 16 bases sitting between them. From germline, CDR1 is SGHVS and CDR2 FQNEAQ. This CDR3 is built from 18 residues. The CDR3 loop is CASSLGRPGHYSGNTIYF. The CDR3 DNA reads TGTGCCAGCAGCTTAGGGAGGCCGGGACACTACTCTGGAAACACCATATATTTT.

The CDR3 here is CASSLGAGEQFF. The CDR3, as DNA: TGTGCCAGCAGCCTGGGCGCTGGTGAGCAGTTCTTC. The chain links TRBV5-5 to TRBJ2-1; no clear D gene. The CDR3 runs to 12 residues. Looked up from germline, CDR1 is SGHKS and CDR2 is YYEKEE (reference sequence). With 4 bases removed from V and 9 bases from J, the gap between germline ends came to 11 bases. Supplemented by reference TRBV5-5 and TRBJ2-1, the full variable domain reads DAGVTQSPTHLIKTRGQQVTLRCSPISGHKSVSWYQQVLGQGPQFIFQYYEKEERGRGNFPDRFSARQFPNYSSELNVNALLLGDSALYLCASSLGAGEQFFGPGTRLTVL.

This chain links TRBV28 with TRBJ1-2, with TRBD1 as a possible D gene (6 bases). Germline CDR1 is MDHEN and CDR2 is SYDVKM. The V end was cut by 6 bases, the J end by 8 bases, with 19 bases between. The CDR3 is 14 residues long. The CDR3, as DNA: TGTGCCAGCAGGTGGGGTCCAGGGGCGGGCGGCTACACCTTC. Translation gives CASRWGPGAGGYTF.

The chain recombines TRBV28 with TRBJ2-7, with TRBD2 identical over 7 bases. The CDR3 is made up of 13 amino acids. The germline V gene encodes CDR1 MDHEN and CDR2 SYDVKM. The trim removed 6 bases at V and 3 bases at J, leaving 5 bases unmatched. CDR3 bases: TGTGCCAGCAGCTTGGGGGGGAGCTACGAGCAGTACTTC. This encodes CASSLGGSYEQYF.